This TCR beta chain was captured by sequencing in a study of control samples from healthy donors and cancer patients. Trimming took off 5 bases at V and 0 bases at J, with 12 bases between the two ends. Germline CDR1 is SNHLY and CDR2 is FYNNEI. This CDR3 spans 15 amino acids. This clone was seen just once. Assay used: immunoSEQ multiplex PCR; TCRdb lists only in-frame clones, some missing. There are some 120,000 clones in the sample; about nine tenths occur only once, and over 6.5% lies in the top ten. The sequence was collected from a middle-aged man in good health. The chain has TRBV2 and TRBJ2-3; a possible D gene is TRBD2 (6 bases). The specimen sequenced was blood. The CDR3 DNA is TGTGCCAGCAGTTCTCTAGCGTTGAGCACAGATACGCAGTATTTT. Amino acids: CASSSLALSTDTQYF.